Each of the 23 T cell receptor beta chains below was sequenced from the same sample in a study of vaccination and CD4 T cells after COVID-19. Once obtained from cultured CD4+ T cells, the DNA was sequenced using the Oncomine TCR Beta short-read assay. TCRdb passed the PCR reads through MiXCR, listing each CDR3 protein once. The sample carries 4,000 to 5,500 distinct CDR3 sequences, over 35% recorded once. For these receptors, no antigen is known. Specified treatment: roughly 10-day PBMC culture with coronavirus spike peptide pools or control peptides (ViraFEST assay). Sequenced sample: CD4+ T cells from blood, cultured in vitro. These receptors were collected from a human donor who had recovered from COVID-19.

The V and J genes are TRBV7-3 and TRBJ1-2; 11 nucleotides agree with TRBD1. The V segment lost 5 bases and the J segment 8 bases; nucleotides outside the gene matches: 19. Germline V gene data show CDR1 as SGHTA and CDR2 as FQGTGA. There are 18 residues in the CDR3. The DNA of the CDR3 is TGTGCCAGCAGCCCCGACCCACCGGACAGGGGGCAGGTAGGGGGCTACACCTTC. Encoded protein: CASSPDPPDRGQVGGYTF.

The rearrangement joins TRBV9 to TRBJ2-5; TRBD2 agrees at 8 bases. The CDR3 covers 14 residues. Germline V lookup: CDR1 SGDLS, CDR2 YYNGEE. The V and J ends lost 0 bases and 3 bases, in that order; junction bases with no gene match: 1. The CDR3 DNA is TGTGCCAGCAGCGTAGGAGCGGGAGAAGAGACCCAGTACTTC. Its protein is CASSVGAGEETQYF.

Here the CDR3 reads CSARGPQTYGYTF. The CDR3 DNA reads as TGCAGTGCTAGAGGTCCCCAGACTTATGGCTACACCTTC. The J gene is TRBJ1-2, the V gene TRBV20-1; D is unresolved. Per the germline V gene, CDR1 is DFQATT and CDR2 is SNEGSKA (reference sequence). This CDR3 has 13 amino acids. The germline V and J ends were trimmed by 1 base and 5 bases, with 11 bases remaining between them.

This clonotype was observed a handful of times. The chain recombines TRBV20-1 with TRBJ2-3, with D possibly TRBD1 on 5 matching bases. Looked up from germline, CDR1 is DFQATT and CDR2 is SNEGSKA (reference sequence). The CDR3 spans 14 residues. Here the CDR3 reads CSGRTGVGTDTQYF. The CDR3 nucleotides read TGCAGCGGTAGAACAGGAGTGGGGACAGATACGCAGTATTTT.

In its sample, this clonotype was seen a few times. This rearrangement joins TRBV6-1 to TRBJ1-2; possibly TRBD1 for D (5 bases). Trimming pared 5 bases from V and 2 bases from J, leaving 15 bases between. The CDR3 is made up of 15 amino acids. Germline V gene sequence: CDR1 MNHNS, CDR2 SASEGT. The CDR3 spells CASSRDARDNYGYTF. The CDR3 DNA follows: TGTGCCAGCAGTAGAGATGCCCGGGACAACTATGGCTACACCTTC.

The genes are TRBV20-1 and TRBJ2-5, with 7 bases lining up with TRBD2. The germline V gene encodes CDR1 DFQATT and CDR2 SNEGSKA (reference sequence). The CDR3 has 15 amino acids. V shed 6 bases and J 1 base; nucleotides not matched to a gene: 11. The CDR3 is CSALRIGLVQETQYF. In DNA form, the CDR3 reads TGCAGTGCCTTAAGGATCGGACTAGTCCAAGAGACCCAGTACTTC.

The gene calls are TRBV23-1 and TRBJ1-2; the D gene is possibly TRBD1 (6 bases). TRBV23-1 is labeled an ORF, and its function is uncertain. Trimming took 0 bases from V and 6 from J, leaving 11 bases between them. The CDR3 is 14 residues long. CDR3 sequence: CASSQSGHLDGYTF. The CDR3 DNA is TGCGCCAGCAGTCAATCGGGACATTTAGATGGCTACACCTTC.

The V and J genes are TRBV7-9 and TRBJ1-5; D not resolved. This CDR3 has 18 amino acids. The germline gives CDR1 SEHNR, CDR2 FQNEAQ (reference sequence). V gave up 1 base and J gave up 2 bases, with 18 bases separating them. The CDR3 protein is CASSLGYLNEDGNQPQHF. CDR3 sequence (DNA): TGTGCCAGCAGCTTAGGATACTTGAACGAGGATGGCAATCAGCCCCAGCATTTT. Combining the CDR3 with reference TRBV7-9 and TRBJ1-5 gives the whole variable domain DTGVSQNPRHKITKRGQNVTFRCDPISEHNRLYWYRQTLGQGPEFLTYFQNEAQLEKSRLLSDRFSAERPKGSFSTLEIQRTEQGDSAMYLCASSLGYLNEDGNQPQHFGDGTRLSIL.

The chain carries TRBV4-2 and TRBJ2-7; D is undetermined. The ends were cut back, 3 bases at V and 0 bases at J, with 6 bases in the middle. CDR3 length: 13 amino acids. Looked up from germline, CDR1 is LGHNA and CDR2 is YNFKEQ. For the CDR3, the DNA is TGTGCCAGCAGCCAGGCCCCCTCCTACGAGCAGTACTTC. Protein sequence: CASSQAPSYEQYF.

The chain is built from TRBV5-4 and TRBJ2-2, with D perhaps given as TRBD1 or TRBD2 (7 bases each). Germline V CDR1 and CDR2: SGHNT, YYREEE (reference sequence). The length of the CDR3 is 16 residues. The V and J ends lost 0 bases and 5 bases respectively, with 14 bases between them. The DNA of the CDR3 is TGTGCCAGCAGCTTGGCTGCAGGGGGGGGGACCGGGGAGCTGTTTTTT. Amino acids: CASSLAAGGGTGELFF.

This clonotype was detected only a few times. The chain carries TRBV7-3 and TRBJ2-1, with D possibly matching TRBD2 (5 bases). Germline V CDR1 and CDR2: SGHTA, FQGTGA. The V gene lost 2 bases and the J gene lost 12 bases, with 14 bases spanning the gap. The CDR3 has 13 amino acids. Here the CDR3 reads CASSLAGLTRQFF. Here the CDR3 DNA reads TGTGCCAGCAGCTTAGCCGGACTTACCCGGCAGTTCTTC.

This clonotype was observed a single time. The V call is TRBV20-1, the J call TRBJ1-1; D perhaps matches TRBD1 (5 bases). The CDR3 is made up of 15 amino acids. V shed 5 bases and J shed 5 bases, with 21 bases lying between them. CDR1 and CDR2 (germline): DFQATT, SNEGSKA (reference sequence). The CDR3 loop is CSAYPVGGGGTEAFF. The CDR3 nucleotides read TGCAGTGCTTACCCCGTTGGGGGGGGTGGAACTGAAGCTTTCTTT.

The genes are TRBV28 and TRBJ1-5; a weak D match, TRBD1 (6 bases). Germline assignment: CDR1 MDHEN and CDR2 SYDVKM. The length of the CDR3 is 15 residues. V shed 2 bases and J shed 4 bases, with 12 bases lying between them. This CDR3 is CASSLMDSPNQPQHF. The CDR3, as DNA: TGTGCCAGCAGTTTAATGGACAGTCCTAATCAGCCCCAGCATTTT. Using reference TRBV28 and TRBJ1-5 for the parts outside the CDR3, the full variable domain is DVKVTQSSRYLVKRTGEKVFLECVQDMDHENMFWYRQDPGLGLRLIYFSYDVKMKEKGDIPEGYSVSREKKERFSLILESASTNQTSMYLCASSLMDSPNQPQHFGDGTRLSIL.

This clonotype has only a few counts. The chain joins TRBV20-1 to TRBJ2-1, with 10 bases fitting TRBD2. V trimming: 3 bases; J trimming: 8 bases; junction bases outside the gene matches: 10. The CDR3 totals 15 residues. Germline lookup yields CDR1 DFQATT and CDR2 SNEGSKA (reference sequence). CDR3 nucleotide sequence: TGCAGTGCTAGGGATCCTAGCGGGAGAGAGTATGAGCAGTTCTTC. Translation: CSARDPSGREYEQFF.

This chain connects TRBV6-2 or TRBV6-3 to TRBJ2-7; 9 positions match TRBD1. J gave up 3 bases and V 5 bases, and 8 bases lay outside the gene matches. The CDR3 has 15 residues. Germline loops: CDR1 MNHEY, CDR2 SVGEGT. Written as DNA, the CDR3 is TGTGCCAGCAGTGACAGTCCGGGACAGGGCTACGAGCAGTACTTC. It is translated as CASSDSPGQGYEQYF.

The CDR3 loop reads CARLVSEGGNQPQHF. The CDR3 DNA sequence: TGTGCCCGCCTTGTATCAGAGGGTGGTAATCAGCCCCAGCATTTT. V is TRBV30 and J is TRBJ1-5; no clear D gene. CDR1 is GTSNPN, CDR2 SVGIG, per germline (reference sequence). The CDR3 consists of 15 residues. V was pared by 8 bases and J by 4 bases, with 21 bases between.

The table lists this clonotype with a count of one. The chain links TRBV6-5 to TRBJ2-1; TRBD2 matches at 13 bases. J lost 5 bases, V lost 0 bases, and 7 bases had no gene match. Germline V lookup: CDR1 MNHEY, CDR2 SVGAGI. The CDR3 loop spans 18 amino acids. This CDR3 reads CASSYSIPGLAGNNEQFF. In DNA, the CDR3 is TGTGCCAGCAGTTACTCGATTCCGGGACTAGCGGGAAACAATGAGCAGTTCTTC.

This clonotype was counted between two and nine times. V usage is TRBV6-1 and J usage is TRBJ1-5, with no clear D. In germline, CDR1 is MNHNS, CDR2 SASEGT. The CDR3 runs 17 residues. V was shortened by 2 bases and J by 3 bases, with 17 bases between the two germline ends. As DNA, the CDR3 is TGTGCCAGCAGTGAACGAAGGACCGGGATCGACAATCAGCCCCAGCATTTT. Residues: CASSERRTGIDNQPQHF.

The chain carries TRBV27 and TRBJ2-7, with 8 bases aligning to TRBD2. The germline V gene has CDR1 MNHEY and CDR2 SMNVEV (reference sequence). This CDR3 region has 14 residues. V shed 4 bases and J 6 bases; nucleotides not matched to a gene: 8. The CDR3 protein is CASSWTGGPVEQYF. For the CDR3, the DNA is TGTGCCAGCAGTTGGACGGGGGGGCCGGTCGAGCAGTACTTC.

The chain has TRBV6-1 and TRBJ2-2; no definite D call. Germline V gene sequence: CDR1 MNHNS, CDR2 SASEGT. The ends were cut back, 6 bases at V and 0 bases at J, with 5 bases in the middle. The CDR3 sequence is 13 residues long. CDR3 sequence: CASRISNTGELFF. The CDR3, as DNA: TGTGCCAGCAGGATTTCGAACACCGGGGAGCTGTTTTTT.

This clonotype came up a few times. The gene calls are TRBV24-1 and TRBJ1-5; D may be TRBD1 (6 bases). Trimming cost V 12 bases and J 4 bases, with 15 bases left between them. Looked up from germline, CDR1 is KGHDR and CDR2 is SFDVKD. The CDR3 is 13 residues long. In nucleotides, the CDR3 is TGTGCCGCCCAAAGGACAGCAAATCAGCCCCAGCATTTT. Protein product: CAAQRTANQPQHF.

The V call is TRBV2, the J call TRBJ1-5; D is uncertain. CDR1 is SNHLY, CDR2 FYNNEI, per germline. Trimming left V 2 bases short and J 4 bases short, with 12 bases between. The CDR3 has 15 residues. The CDR3 loop is CASSERVLGNQPQHF. The CDR3 bases are TGTGCCAGCAGTGAAAGGGTTTTAGGGAATCAGCCCCAGCATTTT.

This clonotype is medium-sized within its sample. The rearrangement joins TRBV24-1 to TRBJ1-1; no reliable D call. V was trimmed by 9 bases and J by 1 base, leaving 8 bases between them. The CDR3 loop spans 12 amino acids. CDR1 is KGHDR, CDR2 SFDVKD, per germline. The CDR3 region has the DNA TGTGCCACCGGGGTGAGGAACACTGAAGCTTTCTTT. Its protein product is CATGVRNTEAFF.